This TCR beta chain came from a study of regulatory T cells in long-lasting Graves disease. According to the study, TCR beta libraries were built with iRepertoire HTBI primers and CDR3-region Arm-PCR. Each CDR3 protein gets one entry after TCRdb re-called the multiplex PCR reads with MiXCR. The sample records 300,000 to 400,000 distinct CDR3 sequences, 16% being singletons. Time point: newly diagnosed GD, antithyroid drugs for less than 3 months. PBMC-derived RNA was used for the TCR library. These data were likewise used in another study, on T cells in Graves' hyperthyroidism and ophthalmopathy. That report notes: Diagnosis relied on clinical symptoms, serum thyroxine and TRAb, thyroid ultrasound and orbital computed tomography.

The sample in question was peripheral blood mononuclear cells (PBMCs), obtained at new diagnosis, from a patient treated with antithyroid drugs. This receptor was obtained from a man aged 35 to 55 with Graves disease.

The CDR3 spells CASSPEWVEEQFF. The CDR3 region has the DNA TGTGCCAGCTCACCGGAATGGGTCGAGGAGCAGTTCTTC. The J gene is TRBJ2-1, the V gene TRBV18; D not certain. CDR1 KGHSH and CDR2 LQKENI come from the germline V gene. The CDR3 has 13 residues. The V and J ends lost 3 bases and 10 bases respectively, with 13 bases between them.